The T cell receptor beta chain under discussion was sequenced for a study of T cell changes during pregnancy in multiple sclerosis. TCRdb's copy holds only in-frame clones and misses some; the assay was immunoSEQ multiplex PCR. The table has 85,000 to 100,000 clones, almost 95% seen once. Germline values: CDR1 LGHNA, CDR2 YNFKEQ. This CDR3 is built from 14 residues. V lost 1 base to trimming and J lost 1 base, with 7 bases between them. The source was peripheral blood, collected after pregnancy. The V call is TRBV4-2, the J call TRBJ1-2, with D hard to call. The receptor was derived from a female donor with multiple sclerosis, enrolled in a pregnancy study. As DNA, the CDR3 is TGTGCCAGCAGCCAAGTTCCGAGTAACTATGGCTACACCTTC. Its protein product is CASSQVPSNYGYTF.